This T cell receptor (beta chain) was captured in a study of blood T cell repertoires in COVID-19 (dated by TCRdb to about 2020). Study-wide context: Samples from collaborators originated in the United States, Italy and Spain and spanned both the acute and convalescent phases of COVID-19. The prospective study material was composed of cDNA or gDNA derived from T cells, B-cell-depleted T cells, or PBMCs. Deeply sampled blood TCRbeta repertoires from subjects exposed to, actively infected with, or recovered from COVID-19 were included in the dataset. A freely available public database, intended as a resource for researchers studying the immune response to SARS-CoV-2, is where the repertoires were released. Samples were obtained from the ongoing ImmuneRACE study (first 160 participants) and from 1,000 to 1,500 subjects provided by 6 global collaborators. The sample metadata nearly always contained a de-identified subject ID, COVID-19 status, age in years and sex. Where HLA class I and class II types were available, the types were taken from metadata supplied by the sample provider, not from assay-based typing. Results and caveats for the whole study, not just this receptor: The quantity of clinical and demographic metadata differed by source and by participant and was supplied without curation.

Collaborating institutions collected whole blood in K2EDTA tubes following their own protocols. For TCRbeta analysis, collaborators shipped samples as frozen whole blood, isolated PBMCs, or DNA extracted from either of those sample types. TCRbeta CDR3 regions were amplified from genomic DNA using the immunoSEQ Assay, a bias-controlled multiplex PCR. Turning to the authors' computational methods: Within the assay, amplification of reference gene primers was used to estimate how many nucleated cells each sample contained. To quantify the absolute abundance of each unique TCRbeta CDR3 rearrangement, sequence reads were collapsed and filtered. Productive Simpson clonality was computed per sample as the square root of Simpson's diversity index over productive rearrangements. As stored in TCRdb, this immuneACCESS dataset retains in-frame rearrangements with V and J assigned. A fraction of the clones does not appear; measured against another copy, unresolved V genes explain less than half of the discrepancy, and the remainder lacks a known reason. V and J calls and clone size are those listed in that table; D and trimming were worked out from the DNA. Within this sample are 35,000 to 45,000 clones, with about 80% of them counted one time only. Around an eighth of the sample goes to the ten largest clones.

Regarding this clone: The specificity of this receptor is unknown. No base quality information exists; no much larger clone differs at one position.

V drops 2 bases and J drops 3 bases, leaving 5 bases in between. As encoded in the germline V gene, CDR1 is SNHLY while CDR2 is FYNNEI. From its cysteine to its phenylalanine, the CDR3 spans 12 amino acids. The retained sequence is limited to the CDR3, 36 bases, with the frame set at the first base. What was sequenced was peripheral blood. This receptor was taken from a human donor in a cohort sampled during active COVID-19. Recombination linked TRBV2 to TRBJ2-7, with TRBD1 perhaps the D gene, on 5 matching bases. In nucleotide form, the sequence is TGTGCCAGCAGTGAACAGGGCTACGAGCAGTACTTC. It codes for CASSEQGYEQYF.